One and the same sample provided the 10 T cell receptor beta chains below, sequenced in a study of control samples from healthy donors and cancer patients. The method was immunoSEQ multiplex PCR; TCRdb's version includes in-frame clones alone and lacks a portion of them. The sample gives 63,000 or so clones, over 70% of which show up once; over 25% is in the top ten. What was sequenced was blood. These receptors were obtained from a man over 45 in good health.

The rearrangement uses TRBV5-4 and TRBJ2-5; 11 nucleotides line up with TRBD2. Trimming at V came to 0 bases and at J to 3 bases, leaving 4 bases not matched to a gene. The germline gives CDR1 SGHNT, CDR2 YYREEE (reference sequence). This CDR3 is built from 16 residues. CDR3 DNA sequence: TGTGCCAGCAGCTTGGCTAGACTAGCGGGGAAAGAGACCCAGTACTTC. Amino acid sequence: CASSLARLAGKETQYF.

The chain uses TRBV19 and TRBJ2-6, with a weak D call TRBD1 (5 bases). V lost 7 bases and J lost 1, with 11 bases in between. The CDR3 runs 15 residues. Germline CDR1 LNHDA, CDR2 SQIVND (reference sequence). The CDR3 nucleotides are TGTGCCAGTACAGGGTTCGTGTCTGGGGCCAACGTCCTGACTTTC. It codes for CASTGFVSGANVLTF. Together with reference TRBV19 and TRBJ2-6, the CDR3 gives the full variable domain: DGGITQSPKYLFRKEGQNVTLSCEQNLNHDAMYWYRQDPGQGLRLIYYSQIVNDFQKGDIAEGYSVSREKKESFPLTVTSAQKNPTAFYLCASTGFVSGANVLTFGAGSRLTVL.

The rearrangement links TRBV6-6 to TRBJ1-5; 9 nucleotides match TRBD1. The CDR3 runs 14 residues. Germline V lookup: CDR1 MNHNY, CDR2 SVGAGI (reference sequence). Germline trimming cut 2 bases from V and 5 bases from J; bases unmatched to any gene: 1. The CDR3 loop is CASSYTGGDQPQHF. The DNA for the CDR3 is TGTGCCAGCAGTTACACAGGGGGCGATCAGCCCCAGCATTTT.

This clone was seen more than once but under ten times. The chain carries TRBV6-1 and TRBJ1-5; weak D call: TRBD1 (6 bases). This CDR3 is built from 17 residues. V lost 3 bases and J 3 bases, leaving 18 bases between the germline ends. CDR1 MNHNS and CDR2 SASEGT come from the germline V gene. CDR3 in amino acids: CASSDPVGGAFNQPQHF. CDR3 nucleotide sequence: TGTGCCAGCAGTGACCCCGTAGGGGGGGCATTCAATCAGCCCCAGCATTTT.

The V call is TRBV7-6, the J call TRBJ1-4; D not certain. With 5 bases removed from V and 8 bases from J, the gap between germline ends came to 15 bases. The CDR3 contains 14 residues. Germline V CDR1 and CDR2: SGHVS, FNYEAQ. CDR3 loop: CASSLGSGGEKLFF. In nucleotides, the CDR3 is TGTGCCAGCAGCCTCGGGTCTGGAGGCGAAAAACTGTTTTTT.

In its sample, this clone was seen a few times. The chain combines TRBV4-3 with TRBJ1-6; 11 nucleotides align to TRBD1. Germline assignment: CDR1 LGHNA and CDR2 YSLEER. After removal of 0 bases from V and 8 bases from J, the junction contained 6 bases not matched to a gene. This CDR3 comprises 17 residues. This CDR3 is CASSQDRTGGPYSPLHF. CDR3 in DNA: TGCGCCAGCAGCCAAGATAGGACAGGGGGCCCTTATTCACCCCTCCACTTT.

This clone was found a few times. The chain couples TRBV11-3 to TRBJ1-5, with unresolved D. Germline values: CDR1 SGHNT, CDR2 YENEEA. The CDR3 contains 13 residues. V was clipped by 0 bases and J by 7 bases, with 7 bases between them. The CDR3 region has the DNA TGTGCCAGCAGCTTAGATTTTTTACAGCCCCAGCATTTT. Protein: CASSLDFLQPQHF.

The chain recombines TRBV20-1 with TRBJ2-5; D is uncertain. Trimming cost V 4 bases and J 5 bases, with 8 bases left between them. The CDR3 has 11 amino acids. The germline CDR1 and CDR2 sequences are DFQATT and SNEGSKA (reference sequence). In DNA form, the CDR3 reads TGCAGTGCTACATGGATGGAGACCCAGTACTTC. It yields the protein CSATWMETQYF.

This clone is a singleton in its sample. The rearrangement joins TRBV28 to TRBJ2-7; no clear D. CDR3 length: 15 residues. Germline V gene data show CDR1 as MDHEN and CDR2 as SYDVKM. V lost 5 bases to trimming and J lost 2 bases, with 16 bases between them. CDR3 loop: CASSTNPNPTYEQYF. CDR3 bases: TGTGCCAGCAGTACTAACCCGAACCCGACCTACGAGCAGTACTTC.

This clone was counted once. The CDR3 is CASSLFGQGSEAFF. As DNA, the CDR3 is TGTGCCAGCAGCTTGTTCGGACAGGGGAGTGAAGCTTTCTTT. The chain recombines TRBV5-6 with TRBJ1-1, with 9 positions matching TRBD1. Germline loops: CDR1 SGHDT, CDR2 YYEEEE. The V gene end was trimmed by 1 base and the J gene end by 7 bases; junction bases not matched to a gene: 5. The length of the CDR3 is 14 residues.